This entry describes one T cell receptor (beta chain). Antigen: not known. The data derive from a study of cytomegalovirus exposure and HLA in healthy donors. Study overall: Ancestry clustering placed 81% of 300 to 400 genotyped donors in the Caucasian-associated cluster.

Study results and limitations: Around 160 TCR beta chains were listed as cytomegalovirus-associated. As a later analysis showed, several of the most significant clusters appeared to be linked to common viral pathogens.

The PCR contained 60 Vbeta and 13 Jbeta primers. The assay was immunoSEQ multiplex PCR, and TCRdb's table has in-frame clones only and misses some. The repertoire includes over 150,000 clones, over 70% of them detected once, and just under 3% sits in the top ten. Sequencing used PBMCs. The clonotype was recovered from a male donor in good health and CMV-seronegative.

The CDR3 protein is CAWSVRGSVTDTQYF. The CDR3 DNA sequence: TGTGCCTGGAGTGTAAGGGGTTCCGTCACAGATACGCAGTATTTT. J is TRBJ2-3 and V is TRBV30, with D perhaps TRBD1 (5 bases). CDR3 size: 15 residues. The V end was cut by 0 bases, the J end by 2 bases, with 12 bases between. Germline V lookup: CDR1 GTSNPN, CDR2 SVGIG (reference sequence).